The text below deals with one T cell receptor beta chain. The sample is drawn from a study of blood T cell repertoires in COVID-19. The method was immunoSEQ multiplex PCR; TCRdb's version includes in-frame clones alone and lacks a portion of them. Of about 300,000 clones in the sample, roughly 90% were seen once. The CDR3 is 14 amino acids. Germline V lookup: CDR1 SEHNR, CDR2 FQNEAQ (reference sequence). With 5 bases clipped from V and 7 bases from J, the junction kept 9 bases outside the gene matches. Sequenced input: peripheral blood. V usage is TRBV7-9 and J usage is TRBJ1-2; 8 bases are shared with TRBD1. The clonotype comes from a man in his late teens or twenties with active or convalescent COVID-19. Here the CDR3 reads CASSADRERGGYTF. The CDR3, as DNA: TGTGCCAGCAGCGCGGACAGGGAGCGTGGTGGCTACACCTTC.